The sequence of this T cell receptor beta chain was determined in a study of monozygotic twins with inflammatory bowel disease. This CDR3 has 16 amino acids. Germline V lookup: CDR1 ENHRY, CDR2 SYGVKD. Regarding this clonotype: Its antigen is still unknown.

TCRdb reprocessed the 5' RACE reads, with one entry per CDR3 protein and no DNA. Here the sample table reports approximately 400,000 distinct CDR3 sequences. Findings and caveats of the study: Twins with IBD were found to have lower TCRbeta diversity (inverse Simpson) than healthy co-twins. IBD patients exhibited fewer clonotypes shared with other individuals than healthy twins, particularly with disease activity.

V is TRBV10-3 and J is TRBJ2-7; as DNA is missing, the TRBD1 call by TCRdb cannot be tested. Source material: blood. This sequence originates from a human donor with ulcerative colitis or Crohn's disease, or a healthy co-twin of an affected twin (not recorded which). The CDR3: CAISETMAARPYEQYF.